The rows below give T cell receptor beta chains drawn from one sample of a study of CD8 T cells in Susac syndrome. One entry per CDR3 protein, called by TCRdb with MiXCR from the immunoSEQ multiplex PCR reads. The data contain roughly 120,000 distinct CDR3 sequences, around 94% of them singletons. Sequencing was performed on CD4+ T cells from PBMCs. Source of these receptors: a human donor in good health. CDR3s include the opening cysteine and the closing phenylalanine or tryptophan. The D gene is left open where the match is weak. Clone size, where shown, is once, few, many, or a class for clones that have expanded.

few	13	.	TRBJ2-6	TRBV25-1	TGTGCCAGCAGTCACTCTGGGGCCAACGTCCTGACTTTC	CASSHSGANVLTF
.	15	TRBD1	TRBJ1-1	TRBV2	TGTGCCAGCAGTGAAGAGACAGGGGTAGGAACTGAAGCTTTCTTT	CASSEETGVGTEAFF
.	15	TRBD1	TRBJ2-7	TRBV5-6	TGTGCCAGCAGCTGGGGCCCGGACAGGGTCTACGAGCAGTACTTC	CASSWGPDRVYEQYF
.	13	.	TRBJ2-1	TRBV7-6	TGTGCCAGCAGCCGGGACATCTACAATGAGCAGTTCTTC	CASSRDIYNEQFF
.	13	.	TRBJ1-1	TRBV20-1	TGCAGTGCACCCTCGCGGGACCCCTATCAAGCTTTCTTT	CSAPSRDPYQAFF
.	16	.	TRBJ2-2	TRBV15	TGTGCCACCAGCAGAGATAGGCGGGGGAACACCGGGGAGCTGTTTTTT	CATSRDRRGNTGELFF
.	13	TRBD1	TRBJ1-1	TRBV29-1	TGCAGCGCTCAGACAGGGGCAAACACTGAAGCTTTCTTT	CSAQTGANTEAFF
.	14	TRBD1	TRBJ2-7	TRBV4-1	TGCGCCAGCAGCCAAGCCGGGGACAGCTACGAGCAGTACTTC	CASSQAGDSYEQYF
.	16	.	TRBJ1-1	TRBV5-1	TGCGCCAGCAGCTTGGCAGGGGATGGCTTCTCCACTGAAGCTTTCTTT	CASSLAGDGFSTEAFF
.	13	TRBD1	TRBJ1-1	TRBV2	TGTGCCAGCACGGGACAGCAGAACACTGAAGCTTTCTTT	CASTGQQNTEAFF
.	13	.	TRBJ1-4	TRBV18	TGTGCCAGCTCGCTTGGGACCGCCGAAAAACTGTTTTTT	CASSLGTAEKLFF
.	11	.	TRBJ2-1	TRBV19	TGTGCCAGTAGTATGTTAAATGAGCAGTTCTTC	CASSMLNEQFF
.	13	TRBD2	TRBJ2-5	TRBV29-1	TGCAGCGTTGAAGAGACTAGCCGAGAGACCCAGTACTTC	CSVEETSRETQYF